A single sample is the source of the 24 T cell receptor beta chains below, sequenced in a study of molecular identifiers for immune sequencing clone quantification. TCRdb re-analysed the PCR reads in MiXCR, keeping a single row per CDR3 protein. The table shows hundreds of thousands of distinct CDR3 sequences, with roughly 25% occurring only once. Sequenced: naive CD8+ T cells from blood, with Jurkat cell RNA spiked in. Regarding subset: FACS-sorted CD8+CD4-CCR7+CD45RA+ naive T cells. The receptors originated from a human donor in good health. Some libraries in this study had Jurkat cell RNA spiked in.

With respect to this clonotype: A much larger clone sits a single nucleotide away, making a read error possible. Here the CDR3 omits its conserved ending phenylalanine or tryptophan, so a read error is the likely source. The CDR3 DNA is TGTGCCAGCAGCCAAGATGTAGATACGCAGTATTTA. Translating it yields CASSQDVDTQYL. The rearrangement uses TRBV7-6 and TRBJ2-3; D gene unclear. The germline V gene has CDR1 SGHVS and CDR2 FNYEAQ. This CDR3 spans 12 amino acids. The germline V and J ends were trimmed by 5 bases and 5 bases, with 8 bases remaining between them.

The sample holds a few counts of this clonotype. The chain carries TRBV28 and TRBJ2-5, with D perhaps matching TRBD2 (6 bases). V shed 5 bases and J shed 4 bases, with 20 bases lying between them. Germline V CDR1 and CDR2: MDHEN, SYDVKM. This CDR3 is 16 amino acids long. The chain's CDR3 is CASSMVSGAGRETQYF. CDR3 nucleotides: TGTGCCAGCAGTATGGTTTCGGGAGCGGGCAGAGAGACCCAGTACTTC.

This clonotype appeared a few times. CDR3 DNA sequence: TGTGCCAGCAGTTCGTACCCAGGGGGACGGCCTGGAAACACCATATATTTT. Its translation is CASSSYPGGRPGNTIYF. V and J are TRBV27 and TRBJ1-3; 7 nucleotides align to TRBD1. In germline, CDR1 is MNHEY, CDR2 SMNVEV (reference sequence). CDR3 length equals 17 residues. With 4 bases clipped from V and 2 bases from J, the junction kept 11 bases outside the gene matches.

V and J are TRBV5-5 and TRBJ1-1; no firm D call. Germline assignment: CDR1 SGHKS and CDR2 YYEKEE (reference sequence). The V end was cut by 3 bases, the J end by 0 bases, with 12 bases between. The CDR3 contains 15 residues. The CDR3, as DNA: TGTGCCAGCAGCTCTTACACCTCTATGAACACTGAAGCTTTCTTT. Translated, it gives CASSSYTSMNTEAFF.

V and J are TRBV12-3 or TRBV12-4 and TRBJ2-3; D not certain. CDR3 size: 17 residues. The germline V and J ends were trimmed by 1 base and 1 base, with 15 bases remaining between them. The CDR3 reads CASSLGLYPAGTDTQYF. DNA for the CDR3: TGTGCCAGCAGTTTAGGCCTATACCCGGCCGGCACAGATACGCAGTATTTT.

About this clonotype itself: Being one base from a much bigger clone, this may be a read error. The chain combines TRBV13 with TRBJ2-2, with TRBD1 identical over 8 bases. The V segment lost 4 bases and the J segment 0 bases; nucleotides outside the gene matches: 4. Germline V CDR1 and CDR2: PRHDT, FYEKMQ (reference sequence). The CDR3 consists of 16 residues. CDR3 in amino acids: CASSSRGRANTGELFF. The DNA for the CDR3 is TGTGCCAGCAGCTCCAGGGGGCGCGCGAACACCGGGGAGCTGTTTTTT.

The sample holds a few counts of this clonotype. V is TRBV24-1 and J is TRBJ2-3; D is unresolved. The germline V gene has CDR1 KGHDR and CDR2 SFDVKD. CDR3 length: 17 amino acids. Trimming cost V 3 bases and J 1 base, with 16 bases left between them. The DNA of the CDR3 is TGTGCCACCAGTGATCCCGGCTTGAACTTTGGCACAGATACGCAGTATTTT. Translated: CATSDPGLNFGTDTQYF.

This clonotype has more than one count but fewer than ten. The V gene is TRBV30, the J gene TRBJ2-1, with TRBD2 identical over 8 bases. After removal of 2 bases from V and 5 bases from J, the junction contained 8 bases not matched to a gene. Germline loops: CDR1 GTSNPN, CDR2 SVGIG (reference sequence). CDR3 size: 15 residues. CDR3 region: CAWSKEAGENNEQFF. The CDR3 bases are TGTGCCTGGAGTAAAGAAGCGGGAGAAAACAATGAGCAGTTCTTC.

Here the CDR3 reads CACFPSLDRSTGANVLTF. CDR3 in DNA: TGTGCCTGTTTCCCCTCTCTTGACAGGTCTACCGGGGCCAACGTCCTGACTTTC. The genes are TRBV19 and TRBJ2-6; perhaps TRBD1 as D (6 bases). The V end was cut by 11 bases, the J end by 4 bases, with 27 bases between. The CDR3 has 18 amino acids. Germline values: CDR1 LNHDA, CDR2 SQIVND (reference sequence).

This clonotype has ten or more counts. The V gene is TRBV2, the J gene TRBJ1-4; TRBD1 might be the D (6 bases). V lost 7 bases and J 2 bases, leaving 23 bases between the germline ends. The CDR3 contains 18 residues. The germline V gene encodes CDR1 SNHLY and CDR2 FYNNEI. The CDR3 DNA is TGTGCCAGCACCCATGGGCCACTGCAGGGGCTGACTAATGAAAAACTGTTTTTT. It is translated as CASTHGPLQGLTNEKLFF.

A few counts support this clonotype. The rearrangement links TRBV7-9 to TRBJ2-1; 8 bases agree with TRBD2. Trimming took 4 bases from V and 7 from J; bases not matched to a gene: 12. Germline CDR1 is SEHNR and CDR2 is FQNEAQ (reference sequence). This CDR3 is 16 amino acids long. In nucleotides, the CDR3 is TGTGCCAGCAGCTCCCACCGGGGGGGCCTATTAAATGAGCAGTTCTTC. Its protein product is CASSSHRGGLLNEQFF. Full variable domain (remainder filled in from reference TRBV7-9 and TRBJ2-1): DTGVSQNPRHKITKRGQNVTFRCDPISEHNRLYWYRQTLGQGPEFLTYFQNEAQLEKSRLLSDRFSAERPKGSFSTLEIQRTEQGDSAMYLCASSSHRGGLLNEQFFGPGTRLTVL.

This clonotype was seen a handful of times. The CDR3 DNA follows: TGTGCCAGCAGCCTAATGTACAATGAGCAGTTCTTC. It encodes CASSLMYNEQFF. The gene calls are TRBV5-6 and TRBJ2-1; no reliable D call. V lost 4 bases, J lost 4 bases, and 6 bases lay in between. The CDR3 runs to 12 residues. Germline CDR1 reads SGHDT; CDR2 reads YYEEEE.

The J gene is TRBJ2-3, the V gene TRBV10-1; D is undetermined. The ends were cut back, 2 bases at V and 4 bases at J, with 16 bases in the middle. The CDR3 is made up of 16 amino acids. Germline CDR1 is WNHNN and CDR2 is SYGVQD (reference sequence). CDR3 DNA sequence: TGCGCCAGCAGTGAGGACGTAGCCATCGGCCCAGATACGCAGTATTTT. This sequence encodes CASSEDVAIGPDTQYF.

A word on this clonotype: At one of its ends the junction is not consistent with the germline gene, which may arise from a read error. CDR3 sequence (DNA): TGCAGTGCTAGAGGGGACAGGGGCGGCCTTACTAATGAAAAACCGTTTTTT. Translated: CSARGDRGGLTNEKPFF. The chain links TRBV20-1 to TRBJ1-4; 10 bases agree with TRBD1. Germline-derived CDR1 and CDR2 are DFQATT and SNEGSKA (reference sequence). The CDR3 consists of 17 residues.

The chain uses TRBV9 and TRBJ2-2, with a tentative D call TRBD1 (5 bases). CDR1 is SGDLS, CDR2 YYNGEE, per germline. V shed 1 base and J shed 4 bases, with 11 bases lying between them. The CDR3 consists of 15 residues. The CDR3 is CASSVTPGPTGELFF. The CDR3 coding sequence is TGTGCCAGCAGCGTAACCCCAGGGCCCACCGGGGAGCTGTTTTTT.

This clonotype was detected many times. The chain links TRBV7-9 to TRBJ2-1, with unresolved D. The CDR3 sequence is 16 residues long. Germline assignment: CDR1 SEHNR and CDR2 FQNEAQ (reference sequence). Trimming took 4 bases from V and 5 from J, leaving 18 bases between them. DNA for the CDR3: TGTGCCAGCAGCTCCCGGCCCCGAGACTTGGACAATGAGCAGTTCTTC. Its translation: CASSSRPRDLDNEQFF.

Of note for this clonotype: A much larger clone lies a single base off, so this may be a read error. The chain carries TRBV7-2 and TRBJ1-1; 7 positions match TRBD1. The germline CDR1 and CDR2 sequences are SGHTA and FQGNSA. The CDR3 runs 15 residues. CDR3 nucleotides: TGTGACAGCAGCTTAGGGCAGGGGGTATACACTGAAGCTTTCTTT. It specifies CDSSLGQGVYTEAFF. Full variable domain (remainder filled in from reference TRBV7-2 and TRBJ1-1): GAGVSQSPSNKVTEKGKDVELRCDPISGHTALYWYRQSLGQGLEFLIYFQGNSAPDKSGLPSDRFSAERTGGSVSTLTIQRTQQEDSAVYLCDSSLGQGVYTEAFFGQGTRLTVV.

This clonotype was counted at least ten times. The J gene is TRBJ2-2, the V gene TRBV14; D is perhaps TRBD2 (5 bases). V lost 1 base and J 6 bases, leaving 9 bases between the germline ends. Germline CDR1 reads SGHDN; CDR2 reads FVKESK. This CDR3 comprises 14 residues. CDR3 amino acids: CASSQVAAAGELFF. In nucleotides, the CDR3 is TGTGCCAGCAGCCAAGTGGCAGCGGCCGGGGAGCTGTTTTTT.

About this clonotype itself: One junction end does not reproduce the germline sequence, and a read error may be involved. V gene TRBV7-6 combines with J gene TRBJ2-1; D is undetermined. This CDR3 spans 16 amino acids. CDR1 and CDR2 from the germline V gene are SGHVS and FNYEAQ. This CDR3 is CASSPRITSSYNGQFF. Here the CDR3 DNA reads TGTGCCAGCAGCCCTAGGATCACGAGCTCCTACAATGGGCAGTTCTTC.

This clonotype has just a few counts. The rearrangement uses TRBV11-2 and TRBJ2-2; 9 nucleotides agree with TRBD2. The CDR3 totals 17 residues. The germline gives CDR1 SGHAT, CDR2 FQNNGV. With 0 bases clipped from V and 1 base from J, the junction kept 3 bases outside the gene matches. The CDR3 coding sequence is TGTGCCAGCAGCTTAGATGTAGCGGGAGAGAACACCGGGGAGCTGTTTTTT. It yields the protein CASSLDVAGENTGELFF.

There are a few counts of this clonotype. This chain connects TRBV9 to TRBJ1-1; 7 nucleotides agree with TRBD1. This CDR3 is 16 amino acids long. Germline V gives CDR1 SGDLS, CDR2 YYNGEE. Trimming at V came to 3 bases and at J to 0 bases, leaving 8 bases not matched to a gene. The CDR3 reads CASSAMTGFLNTEAFF. CDR3 nucleotides: TGTGCCAGCAGCGCAATGACAGGGTTCCTGAACACTGAAGCTTTCTTT.

On this clonotype itself: A much larger clone is a single base away; this may be a read error. The CDR3 loop is CASSSLGEELFF. The CDR3 nucleotides are TGTGCCAGCAGCTCTCTGGGAGAAGAACTGTTTTTT. This sequence joins TRBV7-9 and TRBJ1-4; D ambiguous. CDR1 SEHNR and CDR2 FQNEAQ come from the germline V gene (reference sequence). V dropped 4 bases and J dropped 12 bases, with 12 bases sitting between them. This CDR3 has 12 residues.

This chain uses TRBV30 with TRBJ1-6; 9 positions match TRBD1. V was pared by 3 bases and J by 9 bases, with 9 bases of the junction left unmatched. The CDR3 sequence is 15 residues long. Germline V gives CDR1 GTSNPN, CDR2 SVGIG (reference sequence). This chain's CDR3 is CAWSPGGTGLSPLHF. The CDR3 region has the DNA TGTGCCTGGAGCCCGGGTGGGACAGGGCTTTCACCCCTCCACTTT. The variable domain in full, with the rest retrieved from reference TRBV30 and TRBJ1-6, is SQTIHQWPATLVQPVGSPLSLECTVEGTSNPNLYWYRQAAGRGLQLLFYSVGIGQISSEVPQNLSASRPQDRQFILSSKKLLLSDSGFYLCAWSPGGTGLSPLHFGNGTRLTVT.

This clonotype was found a few times. The chain employs TRBV2 and TRBJ2-3; 7 bases line up with TRBD2. CDR3 length: 13 residues. Germline CDR1 SNHLY, CDR2 FYNNEI. The CDR3 DNA reads as TGTGTCGGGAGGACCTCACCCACAGATACGCAGTATTTT. It encodes CVGRTSPTDTQYF.